This T cell receptor (beta chain) stems from a study of metastatic and nonmetastatic thyroid tumors. Overall study: Both malignant and benign thyroid patients supplied peripheral blood and tumor or nodule tissue samples, across which the repertoires of these patients were then compared.

Each patient came to thyroid surgery without any prior treatment (of any kind). Study-wide findings and caveats: The reported finding was significantly higher TCR beta diversity in malignant thyroid tumors relative to benign nodules, in blood and tumor.

This clone was seen a handful of times. Its antigen is unidentified. In the original analysis: Clinicopathological groups supplied CDR3 differences that were used to build a distant-metastasis classifier for papillary thyroid cancer. TCRdb re-called clones from the PCR reads using MiXCR. The V and J calls and clone size come from TCRdb's table, not from the authors' own analysis. Seen here are approximately 35,000 clones, under 40% observed once, and the top ten hold roughly 15%. Germline V gene lookup returns CDR1 SGHVS and CDR2 FNYEAQ. The CDR3 has 15 residues. The J segment lost 5 bases and the V segment lost 5 bases, leaving 6 bases of the junction unmatched.

The V call is TRBV7-6, the J call TRBJ1-2; TRBD1 matches at 12 bases. The TCR sequence derives from a female donor with papillary thyroid cancer or a benign thyroid nodule (not recorded which). Some clones in this sample may be carry-over from other donors' samples. Material: tumor tissue. The CDR3 region has the DNA TGTGCCAGCAGCACGGGGACAGGGGGCGCATATGGCTACACCTTC. Residues: CASSTGTGGAYGYTF.